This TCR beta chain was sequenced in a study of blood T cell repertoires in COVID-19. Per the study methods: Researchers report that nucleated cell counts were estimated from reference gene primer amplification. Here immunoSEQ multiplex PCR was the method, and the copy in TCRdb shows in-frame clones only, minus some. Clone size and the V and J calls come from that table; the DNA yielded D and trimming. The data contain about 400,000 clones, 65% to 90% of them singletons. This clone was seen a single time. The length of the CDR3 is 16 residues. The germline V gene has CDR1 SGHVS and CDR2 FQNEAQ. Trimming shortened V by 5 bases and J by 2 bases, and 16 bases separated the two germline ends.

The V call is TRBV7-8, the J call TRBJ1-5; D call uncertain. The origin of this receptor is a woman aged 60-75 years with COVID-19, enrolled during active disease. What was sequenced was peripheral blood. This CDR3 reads CASSPRFYGGNQPQHF. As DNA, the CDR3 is TGTGCCAGCAGCCCGCGGTTCTATGGAGGCAATCAGCCCCAGCATTTT.